Listed below are T cell receptor beta chains from one sample, sequenced in a study of blood T cells in healthy people across ages. TCRdb used MiXCR to reprocess the 5' RACE reads, holding one entry per CDR3 protein. The table lists hundreds of thousands of distinct CDR3 sequences, around two fifths of them singletons, with 25% to 35% in the top ten. Sequencing was carried out using blood. These receptors were obtained from a man aged 80 or over in good health. Both conserved end residues are part of each CDR3. D genes are given only for firm matches. Clone size is stated in some rows and not others, as once, few, many or a class when expanded.

.	TRBD1	TRBV6-2/TRBV6-3	TRBJ2-3	TGTGCCAGCAGGAGACAGGGTATAGATACGCAGTATTTT	CASRRQGIDTQYF
.	TRBD1	TRBV5-1	TRBJ2-5	TGCGCCAGCAGCCCAGACAGGGGGTCGAACAATGAGCAGTACTTC	CASSPDRGSNNEQYF
.	TRBD1	TRBV7-2	TRBJ1-4	TGTGCCAGCAGCTTAGTGCTGACAGGGGAACTGTTTTTT	CASSLVLTGELFF
few	.	TRBV27	TRBJ1-5	TGTGCCAGCAGTTTAGGGTCAGGGAACAGCAATCAGCCCCAGCATTTT	CASSLGSGNSNQPQHF
.	TRBD2	TRBV28	TRBJ2-1	TGTGCCAGCAGCGGGACTAGCGGGAGTTCGGACAATGAGCAGTTCTTC	CASSGTSGSSDNEQFF
few	.	TRBV29-1	TRBJ2-7	TGCAGCGTTGGGGCGCCACGGGTGGACGAGCAGTACTTC	CSVGAPRVDEQYF
.	.	TRBV24-1	TRBJ2-1	TGTGCCACCAGTGAGTGGGGAAATGAGCGGTTCTTC	CATSEWGNERFF
.	.	TRBV2	TRBJ1-5	TGTGCTGCCCGACGGAGTAATAGCAATCAGCCCCAGCATTTT	CAARRSNSNQPQHF
few	.	TRBV10-2	TRBJ1-6	TGCGCCAGCAGTGAGGTGGGTGTGGATTCACCCCTCCACTTT	CASSEVGVDSPLHF
.	.	TRBV5-1	TRBJ2-2	TGCGCCAGCAGCTTGGACTCCGGAGGATTCACCGGGGAGCTGTTTTTT	CASSLDSGGFTGELFF
.	TRBD1	TRBV5-4	TRBJ1-5	TGTGCCAGCAGCTCACAGGGACAGGGGTTGAGCAATCAGCCCCAGCATTTT	CASSSQGQGLSNQPQHF
few	.	TRBV20-1	TRBJ2-5	TGCAGTGCTAGAGATAGAAGACGTGGGGGAGAGACCCAGTACTTC	CSARDRRRGGETQYF
once	.	TRBV7-9	TRBJ1-6	TGTGCCAGCAGCTTAGCAGGGGTTAATTCACCCCTCCACTTT	CASSLAGVNSPLHF
few	.	TRBV7-2	TRBJ1-1	TGTGCCAGCAGCCCAGGGGTTAGAGTAGGCACTGAAGCTTTCTTT	CASSPGVRVGTEAFF
.	.	TRBV12-3/TRBV12-4	TRBJ2-6	TGTGCCAGCAGTCCCTCTAGTACCGGGACCCGCGGGTACGTCCTGACTTTC	CASSPSSTGTRGYVLTF
.	.	TRBV12-3/TRBV12-4	TRBJ2-1	TGTGCCAGCAGTTTAACCTATGGAAACGATGAGCAGTTCTTC	CASSLTYGNDEQFF
once	.	TRBV12-3/TRBV12-4	TRBJ1-3	TGTGCCAGCAGTTCCCGGATGGGAGCTGGAAACACCATATATTTT	CASSSRMGAGNTIYF
few	TRBD1	TRBV20-1	TRBJ2-7	TGCAGTGCTAGAGAAACAGGGGTAGGCGAGCAGTACTTC	CSARETGVGEQYF
many	TRBD1	TRBV20-1	TRBJ2-7	TGCAGTGCAAGGGACAGGGTACAGGCGGGGGAGCAGTACTTC	CSARDRVQAGEQYF